This record concerns one T cell receptor beta chain sequence. This receptor's antigen is unknown. One base away there is no much larger clone; base qualities are not given. The library came from 5' RACE. TCRdb lists the instrument as Illumina HiSeq 2500. A second PCR of roughly 7 to 11 cycles was performed with a sample-barcoded 5' primer and a J-beta primer mix. A unique molecular identifier was introduced onto each TCR beta cDNA molecule by a template-switch 5' adaptor carrying 12 random nucleotides. At least 2.5 million CDR3-containing paired-end reads were obtained from each sample. First-strand cDNA was synthesized from all RNA with the Mint cDNA synthesis kit, primed by a TRBC-specific oligonucleotide. Following uracil-DNA glycosylase treatment, a first 18-cycle PCR with universal primers M1SS and BC2_uni_R was performed on all cDNA. Per the source publication's procedure: For normalization, 1 million high-quality reads were randomly selected from each sample, with every read carrying a distinct molecular identifier. Instead of being binned into consensus sequences, reads that shared molecular identifiers were thrown out. MiTCR, set to a Q25 quality threshold and the strictest error-elimination algorithm, was used for CDR3 identification, clonotype clustering and error correction. A nonparametric unseen species model with Euler transformation was used to estimate lower-bound total TCR beta diversity. TCRdb ran its own pipeline on the public reads, namely fastp trimming at Q25 and MiXCR clone calling, and kept in-frame beta chains. All rows with the same CDR3 protein become a single entry with the most common DNA and genes. These V and J calls are TCRdb output, not the study's own analysis. The sample contains 550,000 to 800,000 distinct CDR3 sequences, roughly 32% of them found a single time. 15% of the sample rests with the top ten.

The data derive from a study of blood T cells in healthy people across ages (dated by TCRdb to between 2015 and 2016). In the study overall: In model experiments, roughly one uniquely barcoded TCR beta cDNA molecule per two T cells was captured by template switching. Using the same blood draw, the study looked at two additional independent replicas of 1 million unique cDNA reads for two donors, one aged 18 to 30 and the other aged 80 or older. The study measured age-related changes in TCR beta repertoire diversity using deep sequencing normalized with unique cDNA molecular identifiers. To avoid experimental bias, donors of different ages were spread randomly across the sequencing lanes. The donors were split into four age groups: young (average about 16 years), middle-aged (over 35), aged (more than 60) and long-lived (82).

Findings and caveats that apply to the study as a whole: The long-lived group showed more naive CD4+ T cells, fewer expanded clones and increased TCR diversity than the aged group, suggesting age selection. Observed TCR beta diversity per million T cells fell roughly linearly with age, and a significant reduction was already apparent by age roughly 40. Since profiling was done on bulk unsorted PBMCs, naive and antigen-experienced compartments could not be conclusively compared. Estimates of total diversity from one million sequenced T cells were regarded as lower bounds and underestimates. The percentage of naive T cells measured by flow cytometry correlated strongly with observed TCR beta diversity. Because the CMV infection status of the donors was unknown, age-related changes in expanded clonotypes may potentially have been confounded.

V is clipped by 6 bases and J by 1 base, and the sequence between their germline boundaries is 12 bases long. The germline V gene (reference sequence) provides CDR1 DFQATT and CDR2 SNEGSKA. The CDR3 holds 13 amino acids from the cysteine to the phenylalanine. CDR3 DNA is the only sequence kept; it has 39 bases, read in frame from the first base. The approximately 39 donors, aged about 6 to 90 years, were systemically healthy Caucasian individuals from Russia. Each donor gave around 9 milliliters of peripheral blood, collected into EDTA-treated Vacutainer tubes. Ficoll-Paque density-gradient centrifugation was used to isolate PBMCs, with at least 7 million per sample. Total RNA, at least 5 micrograms per sample, was extracted from PBMCs with Trizol reagent. For every donor, an aliquot of PBMCs went through flow cytometry to measure the percentages of naive CD45RAhigh/CD27high T cells.

Rearrangement joined TRBV20-1 to TRBJ1-1; TRBD1 could be the D gene, as 6 bases match. The sequencing input was blood. The receptor's source is a woman at least 80 years old in good health. Donor details come from another sample of the same person, matched by shared clones. The CDR3 region reads CSAGGQSNTEAFF. The DNA sequence follows: TGCAGTGCCGGGGGGCAGTCGAACACTGAAGCTTTCTTT.